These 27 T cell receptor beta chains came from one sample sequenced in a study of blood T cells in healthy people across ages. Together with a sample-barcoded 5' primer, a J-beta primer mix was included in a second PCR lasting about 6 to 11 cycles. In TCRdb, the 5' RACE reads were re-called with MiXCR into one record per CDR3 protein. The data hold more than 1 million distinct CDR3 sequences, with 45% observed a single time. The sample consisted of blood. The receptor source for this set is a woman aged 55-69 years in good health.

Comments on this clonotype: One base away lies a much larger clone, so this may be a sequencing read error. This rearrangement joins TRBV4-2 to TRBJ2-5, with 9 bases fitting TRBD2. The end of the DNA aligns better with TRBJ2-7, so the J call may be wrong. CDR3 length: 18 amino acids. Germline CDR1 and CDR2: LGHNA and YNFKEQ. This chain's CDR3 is CASSQELAGGPLFHEQYF. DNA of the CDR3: TGTGCCAGCAGCCAAGAACTCGCGGGAGGGCCGCTTTTCCACGAGCAGTACTTC.

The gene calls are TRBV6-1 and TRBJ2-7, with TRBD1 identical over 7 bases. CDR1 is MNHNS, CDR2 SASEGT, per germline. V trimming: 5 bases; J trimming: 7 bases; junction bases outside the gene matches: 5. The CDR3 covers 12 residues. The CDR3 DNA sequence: TGTGCCAGCAGTTTGGACAGGACGGAGCAGTACTTC. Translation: CASSLDRTEQYF.

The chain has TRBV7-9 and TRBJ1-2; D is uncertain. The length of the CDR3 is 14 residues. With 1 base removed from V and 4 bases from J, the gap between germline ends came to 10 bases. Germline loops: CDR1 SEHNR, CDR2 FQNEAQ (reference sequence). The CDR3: CASSLGEAIYGYTF. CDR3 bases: TGTGCCAGCAGCTTAGGGGAGGCGATCTATGGCTACACCTTC.

The CDR3 DNA sequence: TGTGCCAGCAGAAAAGGACAGGGCTACGAGCAGTACTTC. Residues: CASRKGQGYEQYF. This sequence joins TRBV27 and TRBJ2-7, with 8 bases that match TRBD1. Germline V gene lookup returns CDR1 MNHEY and CDR2 SMNVEV (reference sequence). Germline trimming cut 6 bases from V and 3 bases from J; bases unmatched to any gene: 4. The CDR3 contains 13 residues.

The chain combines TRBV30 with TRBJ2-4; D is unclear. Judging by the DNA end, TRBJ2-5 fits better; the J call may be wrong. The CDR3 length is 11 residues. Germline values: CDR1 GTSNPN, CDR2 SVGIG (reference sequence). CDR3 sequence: CAWSWGETQYF. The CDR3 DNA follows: TGTGCCTGGAGTTGGGGAGAGACCCAGTACTTC.

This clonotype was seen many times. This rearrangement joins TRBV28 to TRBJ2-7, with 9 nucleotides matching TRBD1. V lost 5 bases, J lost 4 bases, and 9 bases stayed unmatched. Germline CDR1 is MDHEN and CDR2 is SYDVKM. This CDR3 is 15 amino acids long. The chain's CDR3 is CASSLTGTGSYEQYF. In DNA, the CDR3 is TGTGCCAGCAGTCTCACCGGGACAGGGTCGTACGAGCAGTACTTC.

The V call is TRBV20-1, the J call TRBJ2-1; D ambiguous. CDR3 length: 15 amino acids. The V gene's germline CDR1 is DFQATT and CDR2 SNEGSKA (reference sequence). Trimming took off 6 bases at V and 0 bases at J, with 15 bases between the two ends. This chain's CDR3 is CSAPDGLSSYNEQFF. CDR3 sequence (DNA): TGCAGTGCCCCAGACGGGTTAAGCTCCTACAATGAGCAGTTCTTC.

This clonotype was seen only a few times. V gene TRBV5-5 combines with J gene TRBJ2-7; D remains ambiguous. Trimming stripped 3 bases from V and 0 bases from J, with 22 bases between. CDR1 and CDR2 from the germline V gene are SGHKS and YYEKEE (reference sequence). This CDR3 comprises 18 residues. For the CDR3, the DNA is TGTGCCAGCAGCTCCCTCGTATTGCGCGACTCCAGCTCCTACGAGCAGTACTTC. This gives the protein CASSSLVLRDSSSYEQYF.

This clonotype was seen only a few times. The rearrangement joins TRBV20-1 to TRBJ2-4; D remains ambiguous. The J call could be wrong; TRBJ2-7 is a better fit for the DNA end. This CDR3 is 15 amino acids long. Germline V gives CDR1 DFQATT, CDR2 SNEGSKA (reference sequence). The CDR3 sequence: CSALPVGAQLYEQYF. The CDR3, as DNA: TGCAGTGCTCTCCCAGTAGGAGCCCAGTTGTACGAGCAGTACTTC.

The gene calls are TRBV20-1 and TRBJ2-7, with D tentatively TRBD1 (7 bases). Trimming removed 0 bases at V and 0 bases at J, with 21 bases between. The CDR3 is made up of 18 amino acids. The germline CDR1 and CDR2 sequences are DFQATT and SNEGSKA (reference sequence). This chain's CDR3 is CSARDLTGRRAASYEQYF. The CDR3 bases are TGCAGTGCTAGAGATCTGACAGGGAGGAGGGCGGCCTCCTACGAGCAGTACTTC.

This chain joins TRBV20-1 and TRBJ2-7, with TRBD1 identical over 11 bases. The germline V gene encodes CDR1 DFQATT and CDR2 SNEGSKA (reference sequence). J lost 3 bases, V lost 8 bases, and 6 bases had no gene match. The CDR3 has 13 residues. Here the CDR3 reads CSYPGTGGYEQYF. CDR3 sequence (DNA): TGCAGTTATCCGGGGACAGGGGGCTACGAGCAGTACTTC.

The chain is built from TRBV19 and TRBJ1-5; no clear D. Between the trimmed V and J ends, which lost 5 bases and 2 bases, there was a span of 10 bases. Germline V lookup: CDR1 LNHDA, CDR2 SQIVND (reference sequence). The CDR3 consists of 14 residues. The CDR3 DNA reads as TGTGCCAGTAGTCCACGGACCCGCAATCAGCCCCAGCATTTT. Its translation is CASSPRTRNQPQHF. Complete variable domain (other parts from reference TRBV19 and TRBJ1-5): DGGITQSPKYLFRKEGQNVTLSCEQNLNHDAMYWYRQDPGQGLRLIYYSQIVNDFQKGDIAEGYSVSREKKESFPLTVTSAQKNPTAFYLCASSPRTRNQPQHFGDGTRLSIL.

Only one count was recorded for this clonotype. The CDR3 reads CASSESAVIDLLAKNIQYF. Here the CDR3 DNA reads TGTGCCAGCAGTGAATCGGCGGTAATAGATTTACTAGCCAAAAACATTCAGTACTTC. The chain couples TRBV2 to TRBJ2-4; D unresolved. V was shortened by 2 bases and J by 0 bases, with 20 bases between the two germline ends. Germline V lookup: CDR1 SNHLY, CDR2 FYNNEI. This CDR3 region has 19 residues.

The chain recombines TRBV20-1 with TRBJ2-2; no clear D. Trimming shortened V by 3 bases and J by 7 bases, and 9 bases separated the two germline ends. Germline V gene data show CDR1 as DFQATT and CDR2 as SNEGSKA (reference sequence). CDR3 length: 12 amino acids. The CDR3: CSARGAGGELFF. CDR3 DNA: TGCAGTGCTAGGGGCGCAGGCGGGGAGCTGTTTTTT.

The CDR3 reads CATSRDPDYNEQFF. The CDR3 nucleotides are TGTGCCACCAGCAGAGATCCGGACTATAATGAGCAGTTCTTC. The V gene is TRBV15, the J gene TRBJ2-1; D is perhaps TRBD2 (6 bases). CDR1 and CDR2 from the germline V gene are LNHNV and YYDKDF (reference sequence). The CDR3 spans 14 residues. Trimming stripped 0 bases from V and 7 bases from J, with 10 bases between.

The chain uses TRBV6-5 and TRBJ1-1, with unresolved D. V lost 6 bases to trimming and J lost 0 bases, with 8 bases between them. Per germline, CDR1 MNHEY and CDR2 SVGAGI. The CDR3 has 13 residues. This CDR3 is CASSRGVNTEAFF. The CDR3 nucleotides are TGTGCCAGCAGCCGGGGTGTGAACACTGAAGCTTTCTTT.

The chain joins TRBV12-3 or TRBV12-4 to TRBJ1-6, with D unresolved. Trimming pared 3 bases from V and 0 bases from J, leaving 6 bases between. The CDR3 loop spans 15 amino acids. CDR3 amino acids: CASSFKSSYNSPLHF. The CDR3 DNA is TGTGCCAGCAGTTTCAAGAGCTCCTATAATTCACCCCTCCACTTT.

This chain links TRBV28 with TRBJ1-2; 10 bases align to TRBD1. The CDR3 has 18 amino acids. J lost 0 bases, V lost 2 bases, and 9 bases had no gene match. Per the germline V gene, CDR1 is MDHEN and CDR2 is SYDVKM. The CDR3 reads CASSLGGQGIGSNYGYTF. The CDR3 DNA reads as TGTGCCAGCAGTTTAGGGGGACAGGGGATTGGGTCTAACTATGGCTACACCTTC.

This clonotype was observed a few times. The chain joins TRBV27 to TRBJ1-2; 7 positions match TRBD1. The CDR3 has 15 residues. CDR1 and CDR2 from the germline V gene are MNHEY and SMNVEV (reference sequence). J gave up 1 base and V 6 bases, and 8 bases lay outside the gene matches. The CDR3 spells CASSNGQEINYGYTF. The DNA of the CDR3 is TGTGCCAGCAGCAACGGACAGGAGATTAACTATGGCTACACCTTC.

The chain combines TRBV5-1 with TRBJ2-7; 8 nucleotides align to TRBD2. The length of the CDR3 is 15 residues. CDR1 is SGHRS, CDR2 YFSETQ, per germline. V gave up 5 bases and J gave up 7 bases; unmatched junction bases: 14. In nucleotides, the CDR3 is TGCGCCAGCAGTAGGGCCGGGACTAGTATAGATGAGCAGTACTTC. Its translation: CASSRAGTSIDEQYF. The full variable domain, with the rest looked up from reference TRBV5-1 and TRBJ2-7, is KAGVTQTPRYLIKTRGQQVTLSCSPISGHRSVSWYQQTPGQGLQFLFEYFSETQRNKGNFPGRFSGRQFSNSRSEMNVSTLELGDSALYLCASSRAGTSIDEQYFGPGTRLTVT.

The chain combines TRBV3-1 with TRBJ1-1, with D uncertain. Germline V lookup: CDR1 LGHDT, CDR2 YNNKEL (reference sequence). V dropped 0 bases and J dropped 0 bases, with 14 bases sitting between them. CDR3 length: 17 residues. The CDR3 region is CASSQDHGRELNTEAFF. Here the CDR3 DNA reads TGTGCCAGCAGCCAAGATCATGGCCGCGAACTGAACACTGAAGCTTTCTTT.

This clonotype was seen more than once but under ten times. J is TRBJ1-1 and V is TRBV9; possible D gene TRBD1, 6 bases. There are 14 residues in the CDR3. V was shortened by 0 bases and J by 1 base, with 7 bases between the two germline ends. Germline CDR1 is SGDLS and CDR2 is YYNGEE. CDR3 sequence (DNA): TGTGCCAGCAGCGTAGTAGGGGGGAACACTGAAGCTTTCTTT. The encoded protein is CASSVVGGNTEAFF. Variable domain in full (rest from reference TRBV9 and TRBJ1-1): DSGVTQTPKHLITATGQRVTLRCSPRSGDLSVYWYQQSLDQGLQFLIQYYNGEERAKGNILERFSAQQFPDLHSELNLSSLELGDSALYFCASSVVGGNTEAFFGQGTRLTVV.

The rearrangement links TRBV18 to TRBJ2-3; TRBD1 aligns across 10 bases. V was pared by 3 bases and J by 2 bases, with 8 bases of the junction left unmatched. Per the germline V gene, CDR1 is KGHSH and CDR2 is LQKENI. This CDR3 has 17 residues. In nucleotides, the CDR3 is TGTGCCAGCTCACCGCGGGGGACAGGGGAGCTCACAGATACGCAGTATTTT. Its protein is CASSPRGTGELTDTQYF.

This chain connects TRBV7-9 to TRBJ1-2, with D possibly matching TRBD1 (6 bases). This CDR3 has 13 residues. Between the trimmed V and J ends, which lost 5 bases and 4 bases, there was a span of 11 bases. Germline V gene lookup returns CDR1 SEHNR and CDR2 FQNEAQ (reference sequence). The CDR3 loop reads CASSNRAGYGYTF. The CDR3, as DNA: TGTGCCAGCAGCAACAGGGCTGGCTATGGCTACACCTTC.

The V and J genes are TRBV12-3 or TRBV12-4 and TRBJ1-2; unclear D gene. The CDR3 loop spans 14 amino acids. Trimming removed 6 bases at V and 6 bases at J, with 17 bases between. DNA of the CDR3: TGTGCCAGCAGCGCCGACGCATGGTGGGATGGCTACACCTTC. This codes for CASSADAWWDGYTF.

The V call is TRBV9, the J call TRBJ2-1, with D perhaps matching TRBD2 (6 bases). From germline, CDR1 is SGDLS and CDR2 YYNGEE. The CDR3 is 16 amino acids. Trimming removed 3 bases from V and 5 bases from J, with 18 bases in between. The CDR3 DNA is TGTGCCAGCAGCGGCCCCAACCTGGGGGGAGACAATGAGCAGTTCTTC. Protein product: CASSGPNLGGDNEQFF.

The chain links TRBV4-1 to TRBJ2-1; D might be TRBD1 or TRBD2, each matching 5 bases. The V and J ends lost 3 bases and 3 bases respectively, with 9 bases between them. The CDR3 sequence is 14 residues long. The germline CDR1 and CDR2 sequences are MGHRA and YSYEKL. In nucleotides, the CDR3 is TGCGCCAGCAGCCAGGGGACGCACTACAATGAGCAGTTCTTC. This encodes CASSQGTHYNEQFF.